The next 31 T cell receptor beta chains were all read from a single sample in a study of T cell responses to AZD1222 COVID-19 vaccine. Profiling relied on immunoSEQ multiplex PCR, and the TCRdb table lists in-frame clones only, not all of them. Of about 130,000 clones detected, over 75% appear once; the ten largest clones hold around 6%. The specimen comprised peripheral blood, sampled on day 0 of AZD1222 vaccination. The receptors originated from an adult in good health.

V and J are TRBV3-1 (or the pseudogene TRBV3-2) and TRBJ1-2; no reliable D call. The CDR3 is 14 amino acids. Germline values: CDR1 LGHDT, CDR2 YNNKEL (reference sequence). The V gene lost 1 base and the J gene lost 4 bases, with 10 bases spanning the gap. In DNA, the CDR3 is TGTGCCAGCAGCCAAGCCTCGGGTGCCTATGGCTACACCTTC. Protein product: CASSQASGAYGYTF.

The V and J genes are TRBV7-9 and TRBJ1-1; 7 bases fit TRBD1. The germline gives CDR1 SEHNR, CDR2 FQNEAQ (reference sequence). The CDR3 sequence is 17 residues long. J gave up 5 bases and V 5 bases, and 17 bases lay outside the gene matches. Here the CDR3 DNA reads TGTGCCAGCAGCCCTCAGGGGGGCCCCTCGGCGGCAACTGAAGCTTTCTTT. This gives the protein CASSPQGGPSAATEAFF.

The genes are TRBV7-8 and TRBJ1-4, with D hard to call. The CDR3 contains 15 residues. Germline V gives CDR1 SGHVS, CDR2 FQNEAQ. Deletions cut 2 bases from V and 7 bases from J, with 14 bases between. The CDR3 sequence is CASSLTLRAGEKLFF. CDR3 nucleotide sequence: TGTGCCAGCAGCTTAACGCTAAGGGCGGGTGAAAAACTGTTTTTT.

The CDR3 nucleotides read TGTGCTAGTGGTCTCTCCCTGGGGCTGAGGGAGACCCAGTACTTC. Its translation is CASGLSLGLRETQYF. This sequence joins TRBV12-5 and TRBJ2-5; possibly TRBD1 for D (5 bases). Germline loops: CDR1 LGHNT, CDR2 FRNRAP. This CDR3 comprises 15 residues. Deletions cut 5 bases from V and 5 bases from J, with 18 bases between.

Only a few counts were recorded for this clone. CDR3 nucleotide sequence: TGTGCCAGTAGTATTCGGGTGAGGGGACAGGGAAGGGGGACTGCCAAAAACATTCAGTACTTC. Encoded protein: CASSIRVRGQGRGTAKNIQYF. The chain carries TRBV19 and TRBJ2-4; TRBD1 agrees at 9 bases. Per the germline V gene, CDR1 is LNHDA and CDR2 is SQIVND (reference sequence). The CDR3 totals 21 residues. V was pared by 3 bases and J by 1 base, with 19 bases of the junction left unmatched.

This chain links TRBV3-1 (or the pseudogene TRBV3-2) with TRBJ2-7; 10 bases map to TRBD1. With V trimmed by 3 bases and J by 2 bases, 13 bases remained unmatched. Germline V gene lookup returns CDR1 LGHDT and CDR2 YNNKEL (reference sequence). The CDR3 contains 18 residues. Here the CDR3 reads CASSHLPYPGTGAYEQYF. CDR3 DNA sequence: TGTGCCAGCAGCCACTTACCTTACCCCGGGACAGGGGCCTACGAGCAGTACTTC.

The CDR3 DNA reads TGCAGTGCTAGAGATCTATGGGGAACTTTCTTT. It codes for CSARDLWGTFF. The chain has TRBV20-1 and TRBJ1-1, with no clear D. This CDR3 contains 11 residues. Germline loops: CDR1 DFQATT, CDR2 SNEGSKA (reference sequence). V lost 0 bases to trimming and J lost 12 bases, with 11 bases between them.

V gene TRBV29-1 combines with J gene TRBJ2-7; tentative D call: TRBD2 (5 bases). CDR1 is SQVTM and CDR2 is ANQGSEA in the germline V gene. The CDR3 loop spans 13 amino acids. V lost 7 bases and J 1 base, leaving 14 bases between the germline ends. The CDR3 DNA reads as TGCAGCGGGGTACTAGACAATTCCTACGAGCAGTACTTC. Amino acid sequence: CSGVLDNSYEQYF.

V is TRBV13 and J is TRBJ2-3, with D unresolved. This CDR3 is 14 amino acids long. Germline V gene lookup returns CDR1 PRHDT and CDR2 FYEKMQ (reference sequence). Trimming cost V 3 bases and J 3 bases, with 10 bases left between them. For the CDR3, the DNA is TGTGCCAGCAGCTTTAGCAGTGGTACAGATACGCAGTATTTT. This gives the protein CASSFSSGTDTQYF.

This clone was seen just once. The chain has TRBV11-3 and TRBJ1-2, with 7 bases aligning to TRBD1. The junction had 6 bases not matched to a gene; V was cut back by 5 bases and J by 3 bases. The CDR3 extends over 14 amino acids. CDR1 and CDR2 (germline): SGHNT, YENEEA. Here the CDR3 DNA reads TGTGCCAGCAGCGCGCCGGACAGGCACTATGGCTACACCTTC. Its translation: CASSAPDRHYGYTF.

This sequence joins TRBV11-3 and TRBJ1-1, with a possible D match to TRBD1 (5 bases). Germline loops: CDR1 SGHNT, CDR2 YENEEA. The CDR3 extends over 16 amino acids. V gave up 0 bases and J gave up 1 base, with 12 bases separating them. CDR3 sequence: CASSLDQETANTEAFF. The CDR3 DNA sequence: TGTGCCAGCAGCTTAGATCAGGAGACAGCGAACACTGAAGCTTTCTTT.

The rearrangement links TRBV7-9 to TRBJ1-4, with 10 bases identical to TRBD1. Germline V CDR1 and CDR2: SEHNR, FQNEAQ (reference sequence). V was pared by 4 bases and J by 7 bases, with 9 bases of the junction left unmatched. This CDR3 contains 16 residues. The CDR3 DNA sequence: TGTGCCAGCAGCTGGGTGGTGGACAGGGGGGTTGAAAAACTGTTTTTT. Translating gives CASSWVVDRGVEKLFF.

The chain employs TRBV28 and TRBJ1-4, with D maybe TRBD1 (6 bases). V gave up 3 bases and J gave up 13 bases, with 21 bases separating them. Germline assignment: CDR1 MDHEN and CDR2 SYDVKM. The CDR3 consists of 15 residues. The CDR3 loop reads CASSLALGGQIGLFF. For the CDR3, the DNA is TGTGCCAGCAGTTTGGCCCTTGGGGGCCAGATCGGACTGTTTTTT. The full variable domain, with the rest looked up from reference TRBV28 and TRBJ1-4, is DVKVTQSSRYLVKRTGEKVFLECVQDMDHENMFWYRQDPGLGLRLIYFSYDVKMKEKGDIPEGYSVSREKKERFSLILESASTNQTSMYLCASSLALGGQIGLFFGSGTQLSVL.

The chain is built from TRBV5-1 and TRBJ1-1, with D perhaps TRBD1 (6 bases). V lost 5 bases to trimming and J lost 10 bases, with 21 bases between them. The CDR3 is 14 residues long. CDR1 is SGHRS and CDR2 is YFSETQ in the germline V gene. CDR3 sequence: CASSPQDGGDGAFF. DNA for the CDR3: TGCGCCAGCAGTCCACAGGATGGGGGCGACGGAGCTTTCTTT.

The CDR3 DNA sequence: TGTGCCAGCAGTCTTAGCGGGTATTCCTACAATGAGCAGTTCTTC. It yields the protein CASSLSGYSYNEQFF. The chain uses TRBV27 and TRBJ2-1; 7 bases match TRBD2. CDR1 is MNHEY, CDR2 SMNVEV, per germline (reference sequence). J gave up 1 base and V 5 bases, and 5 bases lay outside the gene matches. This CDR3 has 15 residues.

This CDR3 is CASSTGQVAEPQHF. In DNA form, the CDR3 reads TGTGCCAGCAGCACGGGACAGGTCGCGGAGCCCCAGCATTTT. The chain recombines TRBV5-6 with TRBJ1-5; 8 bases are shared with TRBD1. Per the germline V gene, CDR1 is SGHDT and CDR2 is YYEEEE. The trim removed 4 bases at V and 8 bases at J, leaving 8 bases unmatched. This CDR3 has 14 amino acids. The full variable domain, with the rest looked up from reference TRBV5-6 and TRBJ1-5, is DAGVTQSPTHLIKTRGQQVTLRCSPKSGHDTVSWYQQALGQGPQFIFQYYEEEERQRGNFPDRFSGHQFPNYSSELNVNALLLGDSALYLCASSTGQVAEPQHFGDGTRLSIL.

Only a few counts were recorded for this clone. Germline is not matched at one junction end, which may reflect a read error. This rearrangement joins TRBV7-9 to TRBJ1-2; maybe TRBD1 (6 bases). Per the germline V gene, CDR1 is SEHNR and CDR2 is FQNEAQ (reference sequence). The CDR3 length is 12 residues. The CDR3 spells CASSLDGQRIIF. CDR3 DNA sequence: TGTGCCAGCAGCTTAGACGGACAGAGGATTATATTC.

The rearrangement links TRBV15 to TRBJ1-1; 8 nucleotides align to TRBD1. Looked up from germline, CDR1 is LNHNV and CDR2 is YYDKDF (reference sequence). The CDR3 spans 15 residues. Losses at the gene ends were 1 base for V and 1 base for J; bases not matched to a gene: 2. The CDR3 is CATSRAGTGNTEAFF. The CDR3 DNA reads TGTGCCACCAGCAGAGCAGGGACAGGGAACACTGAAGCTTTCTTT.

This chain links TRBV30 with TRBJ1-1; TRBD1 matches at 9 bases. The germline V gene has CDR1 GTSNPN and CDR2 SVGIG (reference sequence). The CDR3 length is 15 residues. V lost 5 bases to trimming and J lost 0 bases; unmatched junction nucleotides: 7. CDR3 protein: CAWEQGAGMNTEAFF. For the CDR3, the DNA is TGTGCCTGGGAACAGGGGGCTGGGATGAACACTGAAGCTTTCTTT.

On this clone itself: In the same sample, other DNA sequences code for this CDR3. The V gene is TRBV7-9, the J gene TRBJ2-3, with 11 bases fitting TRBD2. Germline V gene lookup returns CDR1 SEHNR and CDR2 FQNEAQ (reference sequence). Trimming took 3 bases from V and 1 from J; bases not matched to a gene: 3. CDR3 length: 16 amino acids. This CDR3 is CASSFSTSGGTDTQYF. Here the CDR3 DNA reads TGTGCCAGCAGCTTTTCGACTAGCGGGGGCACAGATACGCAGTATTTT.

CDR3 DNA sequence: TGTGCCAGCAGCTCTGGGACTAGCGGGAGCACCGGGGAGCTGTTTTTT. As protein: CASSSGTSGSTGELFF. The V call is TRBV5-4, the J call TRBJ2-2; 14 nucleotides agree with TRBD2. After removal of 3 bases from V and 4 bases from J, the junction contained 2 bases not matched to a gene. Germline lookup yields CDR1 SGHNT and CDR2 YYREEE (reference sequence). The CDR3 has 16 residues.

The rearrangement links TRBV5-1 to TRBJ1-5, with D tentatively TRBD1 (6 bases). CDR3 size: 17 residues. V shed 2 bases and J shed 7 bases, with 22 bases lying between them. In germline, CDR1 is SGHRS, CDR2 YFSETQ. The CDR3 DNA sequence: TGCGCCAGCAGCTTATGGGGGCCAGTGCTTCCGGGGCAGCCCCAGCATTTT. Protein product: CASSLWGPVLPGQPQHF. Based on the CDR3 plus reference TRBV5-1 and TRBJ1-5, the full variable domain is KAGVTQTPRYLIKTRGQQVTLSCSPISGHRSVSWYQQTPGQGLQFLFEYFSETQRNKGNFPGRFSGRQFSNSRSEMNVSTLELGDSALYLCASSLWGPVLPGQPQHFGDGTRLSIL.

This clone was seen just once. The gene calls are TRBV27 and TRBJ1-6; 9 positions agree with TRBD1. The CDR3 runs to 14 residues. The J segment lost 7 bases and the V segment lost 7 bases, leaving 5 bases of the junction unmatched. The germline CDR1 and CDR2 sequences are MNHEY and SMNVEV (reference sequence). CDR3 in amino acids: CASTGTGTNSPLHF. The CDR3 bases are TGTGCCAGCACCGGGACAGGGACCAATTCACCCCTCCACTTT.

The gene calls are TRBV4-1 and TRBJ1-1; D possibly corresponds to TRBD1 (5 bases). The germline CDR1 and CDR2 sequences are MGHRA and YSYEKL. Deletions cut 2 bases from V and 1 base from J, with 8 bases between. The CDR3 consists of 14 residues. CDR3 amino acids: CASSQRDGNTEAFF. CDR3 DNA sequence: TGCGCCAGCAGCCAAAGGGACGGGAACACTGAAGCTTTCTTT.

This clone was counted a single time. The chain uses TRBV10-3 and TRBJ2-7; TRBD1 might be the D (6 bases). The CDR3 loop spans 15 amino acids. V lost 0 bases to trimming and J lost 3 bases, with 12 bases between them. Germline CDR1 is ENHRY and CDR2 is SYGVKD. The CDR3 DNA reads TGTGCCATCAGTGAGTCGGCACAGGGTAACTACGAGCAGTACTTC. It yields the protein CAISESAQGNYEQYF.

This clone was counted a few times. This chain uses TRBV9 with TRBJ2-2, with 10 nucleotides matching TRBD2. J was trimmed by 4 bases and V by 5 bases; bases with no gene match: 5. The germline CDR1 and CDR2 sequences are SGDLS and YYNGEE. The CDR3 extends over 15 amino acids. The CDR3 DNA reads as TGTGCCAGCAGACCAGCGGGAGGGCCCACCGGGGAGCTGTTTTTT. Translating gives CASRPAGGPTGELFF.

The chain has TRBV7-9 and TRBJ1-1, with D unclear. The germline CDR1 and CDR2 sequences are SEHNR and FQNEAQ (reference sequence). The CDR3 covers 14 residues. V was shortened by 4 bases and J by 1 base, with 10 bases between the two germline ends. CDR3 amino acids: CASSSSEKNTEAFF. The CDR3 nucleotides are TGTGCCAGCAGCTCCTCGGAAAAGAACACTGAAGCTTTCTTT.

The gene calls are TRBV28 and TRBJ1-2; 7 nucleotides line up with TRBD1. Germline CDR1 MDHEN, CDR2 SYDVKM. Unmatched junction bases numbered 2, after V lost 2 bases and J lost 8 bases. The CDR3 spans 12 residues. The CDR3, as DNA: TGTGCCAGCAGTTTAGCACAGGGGGGCTACACCTTC. Its protein product is CASSLAQGGYTF.

A single count supports this clone. This chain links TRBV11-2 with TRBJ1-1; TRBD1 is a possible D gene (5 bases). Per the germline V gene, CDR1 is SGHAT and CDR2 is FQNNGV. Trimming took 4 bases from V and 4 from J, leaving 10 bases between them. The CDR3 consists of 13 residues. CDR3 DNA sequence: TGTGCCAGCAGCTCCGGGAGGGGCACTGAAGCTTTCTTT. Translated: CASSSGRGTEAFF.

This chain uses TRBV7-9 with TRBJ2-3; weak D call: TRBD1 (6 bases). V was pared by 3 bases and J by 2 bases, with 12 bases between. There are 15 residues in the CDR3. From germline, CDR1 is SEHNR and CDR2 FQNEAQ (reference sequence). The CDR3 is CASSFATGSTDTQYF. The CDR3 DNA is TGTGCCAGCAGCTTTGCCACAGGGTCCACAGATACGCAGTATTTT.

The J gene is TRBJ1-4, the V gene TRBV4-2, with TRBD1 as a possible D gene (6 bases). The V gene's germline CDR1 is LGHNA and CDR2 YNFKEQ. V was clipped by 8 bases and J by 6 bases, with 13 bases between them. This CDR3 region has 13 residues. The CDR3 DNA is TGTGCCAGCGGAGGGGGAGTCGATGAAAAACTGTTTTTT. Translated, it gives CASGGGVDEKLFF.